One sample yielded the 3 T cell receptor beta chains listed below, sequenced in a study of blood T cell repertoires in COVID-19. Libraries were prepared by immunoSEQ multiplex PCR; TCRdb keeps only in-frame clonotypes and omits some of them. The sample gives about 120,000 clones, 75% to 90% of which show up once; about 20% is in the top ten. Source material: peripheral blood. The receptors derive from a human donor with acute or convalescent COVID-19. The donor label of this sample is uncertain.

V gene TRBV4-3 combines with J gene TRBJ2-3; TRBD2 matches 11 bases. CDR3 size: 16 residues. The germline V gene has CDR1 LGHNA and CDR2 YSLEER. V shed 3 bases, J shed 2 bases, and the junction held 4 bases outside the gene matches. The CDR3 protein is CASSQSSGGPTDTQYF. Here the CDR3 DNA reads TGCGCCAGCAGCCAGTCTAGCGGGGGGCCCACAGATACGCAGTATTTT.

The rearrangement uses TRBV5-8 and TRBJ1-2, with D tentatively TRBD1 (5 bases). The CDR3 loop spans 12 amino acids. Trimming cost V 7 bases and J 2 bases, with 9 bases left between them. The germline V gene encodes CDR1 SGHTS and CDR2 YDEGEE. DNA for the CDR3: TGTGCCAGCCCTGACAGAAACTATGGCTACACCTTC. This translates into CASPDRNYGYTF. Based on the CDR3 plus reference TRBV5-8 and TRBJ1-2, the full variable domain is EAGVTQSPTHLIKTRGQQATLRCSPISGHTSVYWYQQALGLGLQFLLWYDEGEERNRGNFPPRFSGRQFPNYSSELNVNALELEDSALYLCASPDRNYGYTFGSGTRLTVV.

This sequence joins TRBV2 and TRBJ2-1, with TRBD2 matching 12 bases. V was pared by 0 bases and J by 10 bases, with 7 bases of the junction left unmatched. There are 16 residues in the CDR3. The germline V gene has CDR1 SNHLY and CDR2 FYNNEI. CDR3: CASSEALAGGPREQFF. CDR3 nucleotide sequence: TGTGCCAGCAGTGAAGCCCTAGCGGGGGGGCCGAGGGAGCAGTTCTTC. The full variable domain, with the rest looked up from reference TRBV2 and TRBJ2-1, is EPEVTQTPSHQVTQMGQEVILRCVPISNHLYFYWYRQILGQKVEFLVSFYNNEISEKSEIFDDQFSVERPDGSNFTLKIRSTKLEDSAMYFCASSEALAGGPREQFFGPGTRLTVL.